This T cell receptor (beta chain) was recovered during a study of T cells in Graves' hyperthyroidism and ophthalmopathy. The germline V gene has CDR1 SGDLS and CDR2 YYNGEE. CDR3 length: 15 amino acids. V shed 4 bases, J shed 7 bases, and the junction held 10 bases outside the gene matches. It was RNA transcripts that yielded the amplified TCR beta CDR3 regions. The TCR CDR3 first-round RT-PCR relied on the HTBI primer set. Using its own MiXCR run on the multiplex PCR reads, TCRdb lists one record per CDR3 protein. The profile shows more than 350,000 distinct CDR3 sequences, about 16% of them singletons. This clonotype was picked up a small number of times.

The J gene is TRBJ2-1, the V gene TRBV9; the match to TRBD1 covers 8 bases. The clonotype was recovered from a woman in her 30s with Graves' hyperthyroidism. Sequenced material: blood. CDR3 sequence (DNA): TGTGCCAGCAGCTCTGATGACAGGGGTCGGAATGAGCAGTTCTTC. Its protein is CASSSDDRGRNEQFF.